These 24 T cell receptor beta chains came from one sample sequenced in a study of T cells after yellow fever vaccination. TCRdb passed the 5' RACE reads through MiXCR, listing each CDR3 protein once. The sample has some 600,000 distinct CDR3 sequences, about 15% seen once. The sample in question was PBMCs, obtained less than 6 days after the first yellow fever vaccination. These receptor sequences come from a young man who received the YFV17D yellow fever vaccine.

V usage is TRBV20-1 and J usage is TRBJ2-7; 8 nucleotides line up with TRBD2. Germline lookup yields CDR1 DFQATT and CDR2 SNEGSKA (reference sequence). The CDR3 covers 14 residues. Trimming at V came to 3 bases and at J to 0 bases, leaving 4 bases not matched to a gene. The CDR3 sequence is CSARSGTSSYEQYF. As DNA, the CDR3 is TGCAGTGCTAGGTCCGGGACTAGCTCCTACGAGCAGTACTTC.

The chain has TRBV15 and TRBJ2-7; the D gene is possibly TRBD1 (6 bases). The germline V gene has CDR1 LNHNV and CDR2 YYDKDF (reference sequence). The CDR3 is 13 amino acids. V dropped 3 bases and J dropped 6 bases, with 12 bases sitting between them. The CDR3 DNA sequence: TGTGCCACCAGCAGGAATCTAGGGGGCGAGCAGTACGTC. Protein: CATSRNLGGEQYV.

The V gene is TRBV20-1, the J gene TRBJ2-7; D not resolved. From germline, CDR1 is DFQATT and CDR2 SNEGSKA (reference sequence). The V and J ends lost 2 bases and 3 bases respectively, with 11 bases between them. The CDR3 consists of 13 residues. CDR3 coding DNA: TGCAGTGCTAGACGGCAGGAAAACTACGAGCAGTACTTC. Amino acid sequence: CSARRQENYEQYF.

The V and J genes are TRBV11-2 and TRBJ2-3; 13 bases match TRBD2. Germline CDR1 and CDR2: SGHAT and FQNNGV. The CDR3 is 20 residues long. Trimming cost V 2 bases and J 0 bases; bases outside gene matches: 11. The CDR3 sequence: CASSLLSMTSGGTSTDTQYF. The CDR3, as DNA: TGTGCCAGCAGCTTATTATCAATGACTAGCGGGGGGACTAGCACAGATACGCAGTATTTT.

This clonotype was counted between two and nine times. CDR3 DNA sequence: TGTGCCAGCAGCTGGACGGTGACGAGCAATGAGCAGTTCTTC. Its translation is CASSWTVTSNEQFF. The chain employs TRBV28 and TRBJ2-1; D is undetermined. The germline V and J ends were trimmed by 6 bases and 6 bases, with 15 bases remaining between them. Germline-derived CDR1 and CDR2 are MDHEN and SYDVKM. The CDR3 runs 14 residues.

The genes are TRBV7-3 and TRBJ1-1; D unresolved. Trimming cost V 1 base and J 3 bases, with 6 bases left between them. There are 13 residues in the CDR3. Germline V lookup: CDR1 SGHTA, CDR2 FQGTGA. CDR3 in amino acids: CASSLNPYTEAFF. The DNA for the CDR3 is TGTGCCAGCAGCTTAAATCCGTACACTGAAGCTTTCTTT.

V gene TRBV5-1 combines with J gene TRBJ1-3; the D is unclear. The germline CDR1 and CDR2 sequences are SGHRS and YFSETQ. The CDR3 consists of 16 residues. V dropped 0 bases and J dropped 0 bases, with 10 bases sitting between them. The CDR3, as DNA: TGCGCCAGCAGCTTGGACCCGCTTAGCTCTGGAAACACCATATATTTT. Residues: CASSLDPLSSGNTIYF.

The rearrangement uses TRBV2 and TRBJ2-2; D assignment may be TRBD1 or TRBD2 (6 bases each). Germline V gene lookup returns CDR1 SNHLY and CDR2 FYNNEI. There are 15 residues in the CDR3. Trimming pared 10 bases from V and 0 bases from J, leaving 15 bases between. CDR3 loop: CATGGGSANTGELFF. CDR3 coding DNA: TGTGCCACCGGAGGGGGGTCCGCGAACACCGGGGAGCTGTTTTTT.

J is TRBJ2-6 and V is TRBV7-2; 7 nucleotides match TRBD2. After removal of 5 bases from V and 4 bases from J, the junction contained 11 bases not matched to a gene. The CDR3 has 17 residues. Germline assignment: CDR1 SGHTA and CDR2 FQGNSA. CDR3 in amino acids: CASSLLAVSEGANVLTF. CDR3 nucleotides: TGTGCCAGCAGCCTGCTAGCGGTGTCGGAGGGGGCCAACGTCCTGACTTTC. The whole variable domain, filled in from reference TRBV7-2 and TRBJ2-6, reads GAGVSQSPSNKVTEKGKDVELRCDPISGHTALYWYRQSLGQGLEFLIYFQGNSAPDKSGLPSDRFSAERTGGSVSTLTIQRTQQEDSAVYLCASSLLAVSEGANVLTFGAGSRLTVL.

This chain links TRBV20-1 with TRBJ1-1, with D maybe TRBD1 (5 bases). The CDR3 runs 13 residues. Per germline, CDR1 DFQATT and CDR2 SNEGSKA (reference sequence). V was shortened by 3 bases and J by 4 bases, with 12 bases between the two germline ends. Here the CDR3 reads CSARRSGGTEAFF. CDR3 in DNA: TGCAGTGCTAGGAGGTCGGGGGGCACTGAAGCTTTCTTT.

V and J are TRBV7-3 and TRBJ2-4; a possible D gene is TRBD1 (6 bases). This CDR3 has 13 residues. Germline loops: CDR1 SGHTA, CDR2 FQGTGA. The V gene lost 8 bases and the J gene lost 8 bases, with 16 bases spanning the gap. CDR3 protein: CASGQGKGDIQYF. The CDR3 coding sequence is TGTGCCAGCGGGCAAGGAAAGGGGGACATTCAGTACTTC.

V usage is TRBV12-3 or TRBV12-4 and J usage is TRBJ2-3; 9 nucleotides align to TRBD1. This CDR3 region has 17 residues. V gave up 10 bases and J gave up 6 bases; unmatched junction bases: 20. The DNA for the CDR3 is TGTGCCACCTGGACAGGGGCTGGTACCATCCACAAGGATACGCAGTATTTT. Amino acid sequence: CATWTGAGTIHKDTQYF.

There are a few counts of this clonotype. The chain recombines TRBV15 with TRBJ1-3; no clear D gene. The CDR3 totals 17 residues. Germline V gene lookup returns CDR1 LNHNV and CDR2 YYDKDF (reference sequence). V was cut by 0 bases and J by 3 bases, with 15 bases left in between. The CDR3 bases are TGTGCCACCAGCAGAGATAATACGTCCCCAGGTGGAAACACCATATATTTT. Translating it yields CATSRDNTSPGGNTIYF.

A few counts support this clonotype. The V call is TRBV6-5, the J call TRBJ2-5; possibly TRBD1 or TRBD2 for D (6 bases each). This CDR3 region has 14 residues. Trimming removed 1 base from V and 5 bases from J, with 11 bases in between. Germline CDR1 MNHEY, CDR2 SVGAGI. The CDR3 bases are TGTGCCAGCAGTTACTACGGAGGGGGTGAGACCCAGTACTTC. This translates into CASSYYGGGETQYF.

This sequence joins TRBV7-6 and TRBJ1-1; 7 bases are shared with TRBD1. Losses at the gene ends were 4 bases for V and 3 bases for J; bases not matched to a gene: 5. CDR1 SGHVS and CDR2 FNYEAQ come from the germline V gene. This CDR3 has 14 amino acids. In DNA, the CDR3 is TGTGCCAGCAGCTCAACACAGGGGTACACTGAAGCTTTCTTT. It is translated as CASSSTQGYTEAFF.

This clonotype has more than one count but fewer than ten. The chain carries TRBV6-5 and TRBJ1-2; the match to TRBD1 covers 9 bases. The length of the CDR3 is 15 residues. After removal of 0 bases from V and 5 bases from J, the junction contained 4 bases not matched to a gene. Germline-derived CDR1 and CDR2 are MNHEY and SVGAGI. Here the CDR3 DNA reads TGTGCCAGCAGTTACTCTAACAGGGGGCAATATGGCTACACCTTC. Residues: CASSYSNRGQYGYTF.

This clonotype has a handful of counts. In DNA, the CDR3 is TGTGCCAGCACCGGAAGTAGCTCCTACGAGCAGTACTTC. Its protein product is CASTGSSSYEQYF. This chain joins TRBV6-1 and TRBJ2-7, with D unclear. Germline CDR1 MNHNS, CDR2 SASEGT. V lost 7 bases to trimming and J lost 0 bases, with 10 bases between them. CDR3 length: 13 residues.

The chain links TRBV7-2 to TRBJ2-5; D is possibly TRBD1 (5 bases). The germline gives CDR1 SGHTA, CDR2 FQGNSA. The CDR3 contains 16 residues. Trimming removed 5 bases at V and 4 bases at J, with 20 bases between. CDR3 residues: CASSPDGATVRETQYF. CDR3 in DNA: TGTGCCAGCAGCCCCGATGGGGCGACGGTCCGAGAGACCCAGTACTTC. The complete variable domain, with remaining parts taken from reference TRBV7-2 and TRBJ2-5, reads GAGVSQSPSNKVTEKGKDVELRCDPISGHTALYWYRQSLGQGLEFLIYFQGNSAPDKSGLPSDRFSAERTGGSVSTLTIQRTQQEDSAVYLCASSPDGATVRETQYFGPGTRLLVL.

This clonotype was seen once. CDR3 protein: CASRPGLANNEQFF. In DNA, the CDR3 is TGTGCCAGTAGGCCGGGACTAGCGAACAATGAGCAGTTCTTC. This chain uses TRBV19 with TRBJ2-1, with TRBD2 matching over 10 bases. The germline V gene encodes CDR1 LNHDA and CDR2 SQIVND (reference sequence). The CDR3 contains 14 residues. After removal of 6 bases from V and 5 bases from J, the junction contained 4 bases not matched to a gene.

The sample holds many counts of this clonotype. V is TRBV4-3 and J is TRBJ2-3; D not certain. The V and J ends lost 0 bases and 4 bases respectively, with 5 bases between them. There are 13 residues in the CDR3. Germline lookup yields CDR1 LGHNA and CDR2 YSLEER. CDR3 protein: CASSQESADTQYF. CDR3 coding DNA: TGCGCCAGCAGCCAAGAGTCGGCAGATACGCAGTATTTT.

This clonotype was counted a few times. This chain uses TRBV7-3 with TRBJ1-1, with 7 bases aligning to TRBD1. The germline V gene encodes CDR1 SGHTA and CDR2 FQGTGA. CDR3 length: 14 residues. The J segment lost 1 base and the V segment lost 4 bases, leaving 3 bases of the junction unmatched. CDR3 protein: CASSSTGKNTEAFF. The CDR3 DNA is TGTGCCAGCAGCTCGACAGGGAAGAACACTGAAGCTTTCTTT. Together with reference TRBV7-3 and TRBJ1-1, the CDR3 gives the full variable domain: GAGVSQTPSNKVTEKGKYVELRCDPISGHTALYWYRQSLGQGPEFLIYFQGTGAADDSGLPNDRFFAVRPEGSVSTLKIQRTERGDSAVYLCASSSTGKNTEAFFGQGTRLTVV.

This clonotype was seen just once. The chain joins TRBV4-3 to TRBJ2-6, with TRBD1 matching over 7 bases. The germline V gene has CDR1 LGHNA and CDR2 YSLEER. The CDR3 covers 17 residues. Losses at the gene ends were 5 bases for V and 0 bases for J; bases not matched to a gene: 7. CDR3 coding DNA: TGCGCCAGCAGCTTTACAGGGGCCCGCTCTGGGGCCAACGTCCTGACTTTC. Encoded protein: CASSFTGARSGANVLTF.

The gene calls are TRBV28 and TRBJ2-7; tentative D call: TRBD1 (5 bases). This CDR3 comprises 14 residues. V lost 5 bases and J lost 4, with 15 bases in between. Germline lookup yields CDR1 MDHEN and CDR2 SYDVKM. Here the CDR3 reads CASSPVGQSYEQYV. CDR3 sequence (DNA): TGTGCCAGCAGTCCGGTGGGGCAGTCGTACGAGCAGTACGTC.

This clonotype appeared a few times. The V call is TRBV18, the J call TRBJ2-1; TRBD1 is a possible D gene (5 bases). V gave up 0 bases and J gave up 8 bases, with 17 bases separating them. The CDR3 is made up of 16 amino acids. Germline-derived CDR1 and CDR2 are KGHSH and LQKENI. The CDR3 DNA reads TGTGCCAGCTCACCACCGCTTCAGGGATTAAGGGATGAGCAGTTCTTC. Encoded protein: CASSPPLQGLRDEQFF.